Each of the 25 T cell receptor beta chains below was sequenced from the same sample in a study of Tregs in tolerant kidney transplant recipients. Sequenced by immunoSEQ multiplex PCR; TCRdb stores in-frame clones only, minus some. The sample records around 74,000 clones, 98% being singletons. This material consisted of CD4+ T cells from blood, taken before the transplant. The source is a human donor who received a combined kidney and bone marrow transplant.

The genes are TRBV21-1 and TRBJ1-2. TRBV21-1 is a pseudogene locus. The CDR3 extends over 17 amino acids. The CDR3: CASSPSGGYPRYYGYTF. Written as DNA, the CDR3 is TGTGCCAGCAGCCCCTCGGGGGGATACCCGAGATACTATGGCTACACCTTC.

This chain's CDR3 is CASSPPGQRGETQYF. CDR3 coding DNA: TGTGCCAGCAGCCCTCCGGGACAGAGAGGGGAGACCCAGTACTTC. The gene calls are TRBV5-4 and TRBJ2-5; 7 nucleotides align to TRBD1. The CDR3 covers 15 residues. Germline CDR1 is SGHNT and CDR2 is YYREEE (reference sequence). With 4 bases clipped from V and 5 bases from J, the junction kept 11 bases outside the gene matches. The entire variable domain, with the rest obtained from reference TRBV5-4 and TRBJ2-5, is as follows: ETGVTQSPTHLIKTRGQQVTLRCSSQSGHNTVSWYQQALGQGPQFIFQYYREEENGRGNFPPRFSGLQFPNYSSELNVNALELDDSALYLCASSPPGQRGETQYFGPGTRLLVL.

The gene calls are TRBV7-3 and TRBJ2-5, with 8 nucleotides matching TRBD2. The CDR3 loop spans 16 amino acids. V was clipped by 2 bases and J by 4 bases; unmatched bases: 9. CDR1 is SGHTA and CDR2 is FQGTGA in the germline V gene. The CDR3 here is CASSLLGTLAGETQYF. CDR3 DNA: TGTGCCAGCAGCTTACTCGGGACTCTAGCGGGAGAGACCCAGTACTTC. Using reference TRBV7-3 and TRBJ2-5 for the parts outside the CDR3, the full variable domain is GAGVSQTPSNKVTEKGKYVELRCDPISGHTALYWYRQSLGQGPEFLIYFQGTGAADDSGLPNDRFFAVRPEGSVSTLKIQRTERGDSAVYLCASSLLGTLAGETQYFGPGTRLLVL.

The J gene is TRBJ1-5, the V gene TRBV19; the match to TRBD1 covers 7 bases. The CDR3 length is 16 residues. The V segment lost 2 bases and the J segment 5 bases; nucleotides outside the gene matches: 9. Germline assignment: CDR1 LNHDA and CDR2 SQIVND (reference sequence). The CDR3 sequence: CASSISSRRGHQPQHF. CDR3 bases: TGTGCCAGTAGTATAAGTTCTCGGAGGGGGCATCAGCCCCAGCATTTT.

This clone was detected once. The CDR3, as DNA: TGTGCCAGTAGTGGGCCTAACACTGAAGCTTTCTTT. It codes for CASSGPNTEAFF. This sequence joins TRBV19 and TRBJ1-1; D not resolved. CDR1 is LNHDA and CDR2 is SQIVND in the germline V gene (reference sequence). With 5 bases removed from V and 2 bases from J, the gap between germline ends came to 6 bases. The CDR3 is 12 residues long.

The rearrangement joins TRBV5-1 to TRBJ2-3; 7 bases line up with TRBD1. J gave up 2 bases and V 3 bases, and 9 bases lay outside the gene matches. The CDR3 totals 16 residues. Germline lookup yields CDR1 SGHRS and CDR2 YFSETQ. Here the CDR3 reads CASSYRQGLITDTQYF. The CDR3 region has the DNA TGCGCCAGCAGCTATAGACAGGGTCTGATCACAGATACGCAGTATTTT.

This chain links TRBV7-2 with TRBJ1-5; TRBD1 agrees at 7 bases. Germline lookup yields CDR1 SGHTA and CDR2 FQGNSA. CDR3 length: 16 residues. V shed 0 bases, J shed 6 bases, and the junction held 8 bases outside the gene matches. This CDR3 is CASSLAVQGIGQPQHF. CDR3 nucleotide sequence: TGTGCCAGCAGCTTAGCGGTACAGGGGATCGGTCAGCCCCAGCATTTT.

This clone was seen a single time. The J gene is TRBJ2-3, the V gene TRBV5-1, with no clear D. The CDR3 runs to 15 residues. V gave up 0 bases and J gave up 0 bases, with 8 bases separating them. CDR1 and CDR2 (germline): SGHRS, YFSETQ. The CDR3: CASSLDVTSTDTQYF. The CDR3 bases are TGCGCCAGCAGCTTGGACGTAACTAGCACAGATACGCAGTATTTT. The variable domain in full, with the rest retrieved from reference TRBV5-1 and TRBJ2-3, is KAGVTQTPRYLIKTRGQQVTLSCSPISGHRSVSWYQQTPGQGLQFLFEYFSETQRNKGNFPGRFSGRQFSNSRSEMNVSTLELGDSALYLCASSLDVTSTDTQYFGPGTRLTVL.

This chain connects TRBV4-2 to TRBJ1-2; no clear D gene. V dropped 0 bases and J dropped 5 bases, with 7 bases sitting between them. Germline CDR1 LGHNA, CDR2 YNFKEQ. The CDR3 runs to 13 residues. CDR3 in amino acids: CASSQEFLYGYTF. The CDR3 DNA is TGTGCCAGCAGCCAAGAATTCCTTTATGGCTACACCTTC.

The rearrangement links TRBV11-2 to TRBJ2-7, with D hard to call. V was pared by 0 bases and J by 3 bases, with 9 bases between. CDR3 size: 14 residues. The germline gives CDR1 SGHAT, CDR2 FQNNGV. The CDR3 sequence: CASSLDPQVYEQYF. CDR3 nucleotides: TGTGCCAGCAGCTTAGATCCGCAGGTCTACGAGCAGTACTTC.

In its sample, this clone was seen once. The chain has TRBV11-1 and TRBJ2-5, with D perhaps TRBD2 (5 bases). This CDR3 is built from 14 residues. Germline V lookup: CDR1 SGHAT, CDR2 FQDESV (reference sequence). V dropped 8 bases and J dropped 5 bases, with 18 bases sitting between them. CDR3 loop: CASRGSLHHETQYF. The CDR3 bases are TGTGCCAGCCGGGGTAGCCTTCATCACGAGACCCAGTACTTC. Based on the CDR3 plus reference TRBV11-1 and TRBJ2-5, the full variable domain is EAEVAQSPRYKITEKSQAVAFWCDPISGHATLYWYRQILGQGPELLVQFQDESVVDDSQLPKDRFSAERLKGVDSTLKIQPAELGDSAMYLCASRGSLHHETQYFGPGTRLLVL.

The chain carries TRBV28 and TRBJ1-2; D is unresolved. Per the germline V gene, CDR1 is MDHEN and CDR2 is SYDVKM. The CDR3 is made up of 13 amino acids. The V end lost 3 bases, the J end lost 4 bases, and 9 bases lay between the germline ends. The CDR3 reads CASSFGGSYGYTF. CDR3 coding DNA: TGTGCCAGCAGTTTCGGTGGGAGCTATGGCTACACCTTC.

The chain uses TRBV5-4 and TRBJ2-6; no reliable D call. The CDR3 is 15 amino acids. V lost 1 base and J 2 bases, leaving 7 bases between the germline ends. The germline gives CDR1 SGHNT, CDR2 YYREEE (reference sequence). CDR3 DNA: TGTGCCAGCAGCTTGTACAAAGCTGGGGCCAACGTCCTGACTTTC. Residues: CASSLYKAGANVLTF.

This clone was observed once. The chain combines TRBV11-3 with TRBJ1-2; TRBD1 agrees at 10 bases. Germline V gene sequence: CDR1 SGHNT, CDR2 YENEEA. The CDR3 runs to 15 residues. V gave up 3 bases and J gave up 4 bases; unmatched junction bases: 5. CDR3 bases: TGTGCCAGCAGCTTCGGACAGGGGGAGGTCTATGGCTACACCTTC. It codes for CASSFGQGEVYGYTF. The complete variable domain, with remaining parts taken from reference TRBV11-3 and TRBJ1-2, reads EAGVVQSPRYKIIEKKQPVAFWCNPISGHNTLYWYLQNLGQGPELLIRYENEEAVDDSQLPKDRFSAERLKGVDSTLKIQPAELGDSAVYLCASSFGQGEVYGYTFGSGTRLTVV.

The chain uses TRBV27 and TRBJ1-2, with D unresolved. The germline CDR1 and CDR2 sequences are MNHEY and SMNVEV (reference sequence). Trimming cost V 2 bases and J 7 bases, with 11 bases left between them. The CDR3 length is 13 residues. The DNA for the CDR3 is TGTGCCAGCAGTTTAGCCCAGAGGAGTGGCTACACCTTC. Amino acids: CASSLAQRSGYTF.

The rearrangement links TRBV5-1 to TRBJ2-3; 11 nucleotides match TRBD1. Trimming took 3 bases from V and 1 from J; bases not matched to a gene: 4. The CDR3 is 16 amino acids. Per the germline V gene, CDR1 is SGHRS and CDR2 is YFSETQ. CDR3 sequence (DNA): TGCGCCAGCAGCTGGGGACAGGGGGTCGGCACAGATACGCAGTATTTT. Protein: CASSWGQGVGTDTQYF.

The chain employs TRBV5-6 and TRBJ1-4, with TRBD1 matching over 7 bases. CDR3 length: 14 residues. With 4 bases clipped from V and 7 bases from J, the junction kept 7 bases outside the gene matches. CDR1 is SGHDT, CDR2 YYEEEE, per germline. This CDR3 is CASSRRAGGEKLFF. The DNA for the CDR3 is TGTGCCAGCAGCCGACGCGCAGGGGGTGAAAAACTGTTTTTT. Using reference TRBV5-6 and TRBJ1-4 for the parts outside the CDR3, the full variable domain is DAGVTQSPTHLIKTRGQQVTLRCSPKSGHDTVSWYQQALGQGPQFIFQYYEEEERQRGNFPDRFSGHQFPNYSSELNVNALLLGDSALYLCASSRRAGGEKLFFGSGTQLSVL.

The rearrangement joins TRBV5-1 to TRBJ2-1; no firm D call. The CDR3 loop spans 11 amino acids. Per germline, CDR1 SGHRS and CDR2 YFSETQ. V was cut by 5 bases and J by 8 bases, with 8 bases left in between. Written as DNA, the CDR3 is TGCGCCAGCAGGATCGCGGATGAGCAGTTCTTC. It translates to CASRIADEQFF.

This clone was detected once. This rearrangement joins TRBV19 to TRBJ2-3; 10 bases match TRBD2. The V and J ends lost 5 bases and 3 bases, in that order; junction bases with no gene match: 5. This CDR3 is built from 15 residues. Looked up from germline, CDR1 is LNHDA and CDR2 is SQIVND (reference sequence). CDR3 loop: CASSVTSGRTDTQYF. CDR3 nucleotide sequence: TGTGCCAGTAGTGTGACTAGCGGGCGGACAGATACGCAGTATTTT.

This chain links TRBV29-1 with TRBJ2-7; D is undetermined. This CDR3 is 14 amino acids long. Per the germline V gene, CDR1 is SQVTM and CDR2 is ANQGSEA. V lost 7 bases and J lost 0, with 16 bases in between. The CDR3 DNA is TGCAGCGGAACCCCCGACTTATTCTCCTACGAGCAGTACTTC. It is translated as CSGTPDLFSYEQYF.

The chain has TRBV5-1 and TRBJ2-2; 7 bases agree with TRBD2. The germline gives CDR1 SGHRS, CDR2 YFSETQ. V trimming: 4 bases; J trimming: 2 bases; junction bases outside the gene matches: 2. This CDR3 spans 14 amino acids. CDR3 loop: CASSPSGNTGELFF. The CDR3 DNA follows: TGCGCCAGCAGCCCTAGCGGTAACACCGGGGAGCTGTTTTTT.

The V gene is TRBV11-3, the J gene TRBJ2-1; 15 nucleotides align to TRBD2. V lost 4 bases to trimming and J lost 0 bases; unmatched junction nucleotides: 10. Per germline, CDR1 SGHNT and CDR2 YENEEA. The CDR3 runs 20 residues. The CDR3 loop is CASSSRTSGRARGSYNEQFF. The CDR3, as DNA: TGTGCCAGCAGCTCCCGGACTAGCGGGAGGGCCCGGGGCTCCTACAATGAGCAGTTCTTC.

The chain carries TRBV19 and TRBJ2-5, with TRBD1 identical over 9 bases. CDR1 is LNHDA, CDR2 SQIVND, per germline (reference sequence). The CDR3 length is 17 residues. Losses at the gene ends were 1 base for V and 4 bases for J; bases not matched to a gene: 10. The DNA of the CDR3 is TGTGCCAGTAGTATAGCCGGGACAGGGTATGGAGTAGAGACCCAGTACTTC. This codes for CASSIAGTGYGVETQYF.

This clone was recorded only once. The V gene is TRBV7-8, the J gene TRBJ2-5, with a weak D call TRBD2 (5 bases). Germline CDR1 SGHVS, CDR2 FQNEAQ. The V gene lost 4 bases and the J gene lost 1 base, with 16 bases spanning the gap. This CDR3 has 16 residues. The CDR3 region is CASSSGALASQETQYF. CDR3 sequence (DNA): TGTGCCAGCAGCTCCGGTGCTCTAGCTTCCCAAGAGACCCAGTACTTC.

V and J are TRBV12-5 and TRBJ2-3; no clear D. CDR1 and CDR2 (germline): LGHNT, FRNRAP. V was cut by 1 base and J by 0 bases, with 11 bases left in between. The CDR3 consists of 16 residues. The CDR3 DNA is TGTGCTAGTGGTTTGGGGGCAGAGCAAAGCACAGATACGCAGTATTTT. It codes for CASGLGAEQSTDTQYF.